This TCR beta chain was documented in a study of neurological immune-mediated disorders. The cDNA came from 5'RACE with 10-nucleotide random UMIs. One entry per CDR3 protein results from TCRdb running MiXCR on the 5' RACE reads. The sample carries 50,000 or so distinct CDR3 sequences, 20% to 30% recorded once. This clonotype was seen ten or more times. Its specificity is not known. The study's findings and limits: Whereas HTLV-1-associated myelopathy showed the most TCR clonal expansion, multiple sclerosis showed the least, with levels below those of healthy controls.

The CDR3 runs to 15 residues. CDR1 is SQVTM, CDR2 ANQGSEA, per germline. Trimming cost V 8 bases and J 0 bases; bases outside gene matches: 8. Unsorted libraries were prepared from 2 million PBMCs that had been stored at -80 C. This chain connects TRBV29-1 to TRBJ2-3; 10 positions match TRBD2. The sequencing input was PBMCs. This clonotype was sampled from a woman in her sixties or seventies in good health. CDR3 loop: CSLGLAGASTDTQYF. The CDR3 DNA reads TGCAGCCTCGGGCTAGCGGGGGCGAGCACAGATACGCAGTATTTT.